The 8 T cell receptor beta chains below all came from one sample that was sequenced in a study of CD8 T cells in Susac syndrome. Reverse transcription of roughly 0.45 to 1 ug RNA was performed with random hexamers. One entry per CDR3 protein results from TCRdb running MiXCR on the immunoSEQ multiplex PCR reads. The table has about 100,000 distinct CDR3 sequences, about 95% seen once. The sample comprised CD8+ T cells from PBMCs. The receptors shown here come from a human donor with Susac syndrome.

V is TRBV23-1 and J is TRBJ2-1; D uncertain. Being an ORF, TRBV23-1 has a function that is uncertain. V was shortened by 6 bases and J by 3 bases, with 6 bases between the two germline ends. The CDR3 is made up of 12 amino acids. The CDR3 coding sequence is TGCGCCAGCAGGGGCCGCTACAATGAGCAGTTCTTC. The encoded protein is CASRGRYNEQFF.

The chain has TRBV29-1 and TRBJ2-7; TRBD1 or TRBD2 may be the D gene (5 bases each). Germline V gene data show CDR1 as SQVTM and CDR2 as ANQGSEA. V dropped 4 bases and J dropped 2 bases, with 12 bases sitting between them. This CDR3 region has 13 residues. This chain's CDR3 is CSVGWDATYEQYF. CDR3 nucleotide sequence: TGCAGCGTTGGGTGGGACGCAACCTACGAGCAGTACTTC.

The CDR3 loop reads CASNPLTTGELFF. The CDR3 nucleotides read TGTGCCAGCAACCCATTAACCACCGGGGAGCTGTTTTTT. V usage is TRBV28 and J usage is TRBJ2-2, with D uncertain. This CDR3 region has 13 residues. Germline V gene sequence: CDR1 MDHEN, CDR2 SYDVKM. V was cut by 7 bases and J by 4 bases, with 10 bases left in between.

This clonotype has a single count. The J gene is TRBJ2-3, the V gene TRBV20-1, with D hard to call. Per the germline V gene, CDR1 is DFQATT and CDR2 is SNEGSKA (reference sequence). Trimming took 0 bases from V and 6 from J, leaving 10 bases between them. The CDR3 has 13 residues. CDR3 in amino acids: CSARDRWVDTQYF. The CDR3 bases are TGCAGTGCTAGAGATCGGTGGGTGGATACGCAGTATTTT.

This chain links TRBV20-1 with TRBJ2-3, with TRBD2 as a possible D gene (5 bases). V was shortened by 0 bases and J by 2 bases, with 15 bases between the two germline ends. The germline gives CDR1 DFQATT, CDR2 SNEGSKA (reference sequence). CDR3 length: 16 residues. The CDR3 DNA is TGCAGTGCTAGAGATCCCCTACGGGAATTCACAGATACGCAGTATTTT. This gives the protein CSARDPLREFTDTQYF.

V usage is TRBV7-9 and J usage is TRBJ1-1; no clear D gene. The CDR3 extends over 14 amino acids. Trimming removed 0 bases at V and 3 bases at J, with 8 bases between. Germline CDR1 is SEHNR and CDR2 is FQNEAQ (reference sequence). This chain's CDR3 is CASSLAGQYTEAFF. The CDR3 DNA reads TGTGCCAGCAGCTTAGCGGGCCAGTACACTGAAGCTTTCTTT.

The chain combines TRBV9 with TRBJ2-1, with 10 nucleotides matching TRBD2. The germline gives CDR1 SGDLS, CDR2 YYNGEE. The CDR3 is 14 amino acids. The V segment lost 5 bases and the J segment 9 bases; nucleotides outside the gene matches: 8. CDR3 sequence: CASSAGTSATEQFF. For the CDR3, the DNA is TGTGCCAGCAGTGCAGGGACTAGCGCTACTGAGCAGTTCTTC.

This chain uses TRBV5-6 with TRBJ1-2; D perhaps matches TRBD1 (6 bases). CDR3 length: 11 amino acids. The V and J ends lost 3 bases and 12 bases respectively, with 12 bases between them. Germline lookup yields CDR1 SGHDT and CDR2 YYEEEE. The CDR3 DNA is TGTGCCAGCAGCTCCAGGGGCAGGGACACCTTC. It specifies CASSSRGRDTF.